This T cell receptor (beta chain) was sequenced for a study of patients and donors after allogeneic stem cell transplantation. TCRdb reanalysed the RT-PCR reads using MiXCR and keeps one entry per CDR3 protein. The sample comprises about 160,000 distinct CDR3 sequences, roughly two fifths of which are singletons, and about 50% rests with the top ten. With 5 bases removed from V and 7 bases from J, the gap between germline ends came to 18 bases. Germline V CDR1 and CDR2: SGHAT, FQNNGV. CDR3 length equals 16 residues. This clonotype was recorded once. This TCR was recovered from a human donor who was either an allogeneic HSCT recipient or a stem cell or donor lymphocyte infusion donor (not recorded which). It is not recorded whose cells these are; they may come from a transplant donor. The sequencing sample was made of blood, either unsorted or a sorted T cell fraction (not recorded which). The chain recombines TRBV11-2 with TRBJ1-6, with D possibly matching TRBD1 (5 bases). CDR3 bases: TGTGCCAGCAGCCTCCTAATACATCGGGGGAATTCACCCCTCCACTTT. It yields the protein CASSLLIHRGNSPLHF.